This T cell receptor beta chain comes out of a study of T-cell reconstitution after alpha-beta-depleted transplantation in children. Whole-study results and caveats: Several hundred expanded graft clones reportedly supplied alpha-beta T cells about two months after transplant.

The CDR3 spans 14 residues. CDR1 is SEHNR and CDR2 is FQNEAQ in the germline V gene (reference sequence). Trimming shortened V by 0 bases and J by 2 bases, and 7 bases separated the two germline ends. Note on this clonotype: The antigen is unknown.

It was with unique molecular identifiers that the TCRbeta library was prepared. One entry per CDR3 protein, called by TCRdb with MiXCR from the PCR reads. The sample includes 350,000 to 500,000 distinct CDR3 sequences, approximately 41% seen only once; the top ten take approximately 30%. Specimen: PBMCs, collected before TCRalphabeta/CD19-depleted stem cell transplant. The clonotype comes from a girl aged 2 to 10 with aplastic anemia, due to receive a stem cell transplant. The chain employs TRBV7-9 and TRBJ2-5, with TRBD1 as a possible D gene (5 bases). The CDR3 sequence: CASSLATDQETQYF. In nucleotides, the CDR3 is TGTGCCAGCAGCTTAGCGACAGATCAAGAGACCCAGTACTTC.